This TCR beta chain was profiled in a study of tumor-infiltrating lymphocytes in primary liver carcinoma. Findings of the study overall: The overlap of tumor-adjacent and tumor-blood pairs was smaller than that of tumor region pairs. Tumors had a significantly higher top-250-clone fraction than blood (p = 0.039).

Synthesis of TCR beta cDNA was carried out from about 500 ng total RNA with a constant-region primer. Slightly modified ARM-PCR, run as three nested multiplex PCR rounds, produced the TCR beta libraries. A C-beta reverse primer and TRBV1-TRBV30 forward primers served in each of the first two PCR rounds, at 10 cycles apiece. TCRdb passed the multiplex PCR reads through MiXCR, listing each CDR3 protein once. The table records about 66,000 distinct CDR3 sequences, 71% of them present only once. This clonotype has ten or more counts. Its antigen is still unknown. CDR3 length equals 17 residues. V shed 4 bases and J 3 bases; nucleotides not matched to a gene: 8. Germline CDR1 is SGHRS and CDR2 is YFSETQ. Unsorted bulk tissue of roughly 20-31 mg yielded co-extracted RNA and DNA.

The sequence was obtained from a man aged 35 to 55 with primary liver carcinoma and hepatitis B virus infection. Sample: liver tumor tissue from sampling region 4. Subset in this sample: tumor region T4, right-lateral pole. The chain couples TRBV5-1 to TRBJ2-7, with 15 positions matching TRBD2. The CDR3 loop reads CASSPGLAGGPNYEQYF. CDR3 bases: TGCGCCAGCAGCCCCGGACTAGCGGGAGGGCCTAACTACGAGCAGTACTTC.